This T cell receptor (beta chain) emerged from a study of beta chain features in type 1 diabetes. Germline V gene data show CDR1 as SGHDT and CDR2 as YYEEEE. The germline V and J ends were trimmed by 4 bases and 0 bases, with 14 bases remaining between them. This CDR3 spans 16 amino acids. Sequenced material consisted of expressed TCRB transcripts (all of the isolated RNA was reverse transcribed). Sequenced by immunoSEQ multiplex PCR; TCRdb stores in-frame clones only, minus some. The sample contains some 160,000 clones, approximately 8.4% of which appear only once. Many counts were recorded for this clone.

This chain connects TRBV5-6 to TRBJ2-1, with D possibly being TRBD2 (6 bases). The sequenced material came from central memory CD4+ T cells from blood. This sequence was found in a woman aged 18-35 years in good health. The CDR3 sequence is CASSRPGLDSYNEQFF. The CDR3 nucleotides are TGTGCCAGCAGCCGACCGGGACTGGACTCCTACAATGAGCAGTTCTTC.